One T cell receptor (beta chain) is described in this entry. Caucasian adults residing in Nashville, Tennessee made up all the donors. These data are taken from a study of shared clonotypes between healthy human individuals. On the study more broadly: The study used three CD4 naive, three CD4 memory, two CD8 naive and one CD8 memory plate per donor.

Deletions cut 0 bases from V and 4 bases from J, with 12 bases between. Germline lookup yields CDR1 GTSNPN and CDR2 SVGIG (reference sequence). CDR3 length: 14 amino acids. In the study's own analysis: Sequence data from immunoSEQ were junction-only and lacked quality scores; consequently, filtering differed. Only in-frame clones appear in the TCRdb table, and some are missing; sequencing was by immunoSEQ multiplex PCR. V and J calls and clone size come straight from that table; D and trimming were deduced from the DNA. The data hold over a million clones, with 98% observed a single time. The TCR sequence derives from a man aged 25 to 40 in good health. Sequencing used naive CD4+ T cells sorted from blood. Subset denoted: CD45RA+ positively selected. The chain uses TRBV30 and TRBJ1-1; possible D gene TRBD1, 6 bases. This CDR3 is CAWSVLGAITEAFF. The DNA for the CDR3 is TGTGCCTGGAGTGTATTGGGGGCGATCACTGAAGCTTTCTTT.